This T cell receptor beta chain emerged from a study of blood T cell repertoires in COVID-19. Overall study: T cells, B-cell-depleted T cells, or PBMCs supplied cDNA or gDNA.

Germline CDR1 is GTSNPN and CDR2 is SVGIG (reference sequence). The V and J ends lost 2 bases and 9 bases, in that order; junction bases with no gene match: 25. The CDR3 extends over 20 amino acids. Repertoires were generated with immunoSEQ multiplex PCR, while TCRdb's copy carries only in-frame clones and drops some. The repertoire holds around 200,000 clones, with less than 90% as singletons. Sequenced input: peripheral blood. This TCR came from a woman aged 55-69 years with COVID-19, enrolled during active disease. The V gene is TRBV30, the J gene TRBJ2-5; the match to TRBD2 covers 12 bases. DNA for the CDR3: TGTGCCTGGAGTTACGACCGGCCTAGCGGGAGGGCGAATCTATATGGGGCCCAGTACTTC. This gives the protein CAWSYDRPSGRANLYGAQYF.